Sequencing of this TCR beta chain was carried out in a study of vaccination effects on CD4 cells after COVID-19. In the study overall: Samples that were drawn after vaccination came a median of 72 days after the second dose. The study, taken as a whole, reports: Marked clonal contraction of infection- and vaccine-induced clones was seen late after vaccination.

Antigen-specific CD4+ T cells expanded by the ViraFEST assay with viral peptide pools were then sequenced. CD4+ T cells were isolated after approximately 10 days of culture. All participants had two doses of either the BNT162b2 or mRNA-1273 vaccine. Nucleocapsid antibodies stayed negative before and after vaccination, showing no earlier SARS-CoV-2 infection. The authors exchanged half the medium for IL-2 medium on days 3 and 7. Profiling relied on immunoSEQ multiplex PCR, and the TCRdb table lists in-frame clones only, not all of them. This table has about 46,000 clones, 65% to 80% appearing once. Trimming removed 3 bases at V and 6 bases at J, with 14 bases between. CDR1 DFQATT and CDR2 SNEGSKA come from the germline V gene (reference sequence). The CDR3 covers 13 residues. A remark on this clone: What it binds is not known.

This clonotype was obtained from a human donor who received a COVID-19 vaccine. The sequenced sample was CD4+ T cells from PBMCs cultured with HCoV-OC43 spike peptides, obtained after COVID-19 vaccination. Subset noted: HCoV-OC43 spike overlapping peptide pool stimulation. This chain uses TRBV20-1 with TRBJ1-2, with D possibly being TRBD1 (6 bases). The CDR3 DNA follows: TGCAGTGCTAGTGGGACACCCGAGAATGGCTACACCTTC. Its translation: CSASGTPENGYTF.